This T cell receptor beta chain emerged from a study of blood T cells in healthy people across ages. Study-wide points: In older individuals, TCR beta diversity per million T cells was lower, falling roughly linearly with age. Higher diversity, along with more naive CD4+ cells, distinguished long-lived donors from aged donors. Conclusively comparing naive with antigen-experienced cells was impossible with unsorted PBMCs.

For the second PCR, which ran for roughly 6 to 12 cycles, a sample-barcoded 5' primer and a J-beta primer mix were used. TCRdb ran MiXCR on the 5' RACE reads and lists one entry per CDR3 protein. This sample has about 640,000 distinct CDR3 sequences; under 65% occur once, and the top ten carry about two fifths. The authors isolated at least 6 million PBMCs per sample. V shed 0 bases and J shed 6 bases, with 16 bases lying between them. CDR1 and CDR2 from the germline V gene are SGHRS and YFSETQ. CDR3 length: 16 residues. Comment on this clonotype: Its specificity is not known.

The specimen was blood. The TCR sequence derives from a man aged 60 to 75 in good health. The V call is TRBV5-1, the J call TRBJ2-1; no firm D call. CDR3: CASSLAGQRWSNEQFF. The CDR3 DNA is TGCGCCAGCAGCTTGGCCGGTCAGAGGTGGAGCAATGAGCAGTTCTTC.